This T cell receptor beta chain was sequenced during a study of a mutant IDH1 vaccine in newly diagnosed glioma. Background on the study: Weeks 1, 3, 5, 7, 11, 15, 19 and 23 were when patients received their eight vaccinations. The therapy given earlier, which was standard therapy, consisted of radiotherapy, temozolomide, or both, and most of the patients received both. Overall study findings and caveats: Vaccine-induced responses were seen in 93.3% of patients, spanning several MHC alleles.

The data were produced by immunoSEQ multiplex PCR, yet TCRdb's version contains in-frame clones alone and is incomplete. The sample holds about 30,000 clones; roughly 88% are singletons and the top ten take less than 3%. Time point reported: week 23, last vaccination. All doses held 300 ug of mutant IDH1 20-mer peptide, with topical imiquimod. The ends lost 5 bases at V and 3 bases at J; junction bases unmatched: 8. This CDR3 has 15 residues. Germline-derived CDR1 and CDR2 are SGHTA and FQGNSA. On this clone itself: Its antigen is undetermined.

The sequencing here drew on PBMCs, taken from a glioma patient whose treatment included an IDH1 peptide vaccine. This TCR derives from a middle-aged man with glioma. This chain joins TRBV7-2 and TRBJ2-7, with 9 bases aligning to TRBD1. CDR3 protein: CASSLTTGGGYEQYF. The CDR3 coding sequence is TGTGCCAGCAGCCTTACCACAGGGGGCGGCTACGAGCAGTACTTC.